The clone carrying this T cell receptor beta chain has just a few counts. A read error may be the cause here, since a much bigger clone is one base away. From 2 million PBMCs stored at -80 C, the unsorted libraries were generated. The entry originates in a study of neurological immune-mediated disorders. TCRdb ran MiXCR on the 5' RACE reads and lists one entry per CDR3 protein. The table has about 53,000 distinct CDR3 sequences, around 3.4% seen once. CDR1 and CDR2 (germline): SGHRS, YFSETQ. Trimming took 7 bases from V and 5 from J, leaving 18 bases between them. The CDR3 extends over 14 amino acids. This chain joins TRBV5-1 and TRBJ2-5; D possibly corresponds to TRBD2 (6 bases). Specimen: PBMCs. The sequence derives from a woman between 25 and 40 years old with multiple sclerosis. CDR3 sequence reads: CASLDYTVEETQYF. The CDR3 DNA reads TGCGCCAGCCTGGACTACACGGTCGAGGAGACCCAGTACTTC.